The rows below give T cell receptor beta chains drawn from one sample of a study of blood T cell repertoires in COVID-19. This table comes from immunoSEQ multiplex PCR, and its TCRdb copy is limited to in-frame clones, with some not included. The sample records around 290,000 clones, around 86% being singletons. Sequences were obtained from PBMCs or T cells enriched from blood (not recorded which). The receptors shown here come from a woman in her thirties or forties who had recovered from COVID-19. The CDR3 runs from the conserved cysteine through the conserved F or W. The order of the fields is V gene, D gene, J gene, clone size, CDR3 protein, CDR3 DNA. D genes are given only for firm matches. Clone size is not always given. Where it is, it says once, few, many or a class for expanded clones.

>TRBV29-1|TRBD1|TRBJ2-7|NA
CSVARQGGYEQYF
TGCAGCGTTGCACGACAGGGTGGGTACGAGCAGTACTTC
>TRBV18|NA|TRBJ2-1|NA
CASSRSYRDNEQFF
TGTGCCAGCTCACGATCTTACAGGGATAATGAGCAGTTCTTC
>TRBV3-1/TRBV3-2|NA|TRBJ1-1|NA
CASSQEAATGSEAFF
TGTGCCAGCAGCCAAGAAGCCGCCACAGGGTCTGAAGCTTTCTTT
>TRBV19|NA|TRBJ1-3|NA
CASSSSGLPSSGNTIYF
TGTGCCAGTAGTTCGTCGGGACTCCCGAGCTCTGGAAACACCATATATTTT
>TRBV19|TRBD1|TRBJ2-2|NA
CASSIRTGVTGELFF
TGTGCCAGTAGTATCCGGACAGGGGTAACCGGGGAGCTGTTTTTT
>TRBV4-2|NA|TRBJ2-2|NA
CASSLIEQNTGELFF
TGTGCCAGCAGCCTTATCGAGCAAAACACCGGGGAGCTGTTTTTT
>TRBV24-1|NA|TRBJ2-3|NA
CATSGDSTDTQYF
TGTGCCACCAGTGGGGACTCCACAGATACGCAGTATTTT
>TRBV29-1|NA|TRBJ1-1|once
CSVEGRLNTEAFF
TGCAGCGTTGAAGGGAGACTGAACACTGAAGCTTTCTTT
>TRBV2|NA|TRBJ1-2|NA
CASSEQGVDYGYTF
TGTGCCAGCAGTGAACAGGGTGTCGACTATGGCTACACCTTC
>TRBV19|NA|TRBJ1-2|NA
CASSTSQVRGSYTF
TGTGCCAGTAGTACTTCTCAAGTACGGGGAAGCTACACCTTC
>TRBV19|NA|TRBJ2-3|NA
CASKGVKNTDTQYF
TGTGCCAGTAAAGGAGTCAAGAACACAGATACGCAGTATTTT
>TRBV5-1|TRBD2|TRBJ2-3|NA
CASTPSLAGGIGTQYF
TGCGCCAGCACGCCGTCACTAGCGGGGGGCATTGGTACGCAGTATTTT
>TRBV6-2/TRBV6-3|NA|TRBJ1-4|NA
CASSQGTIRVEKLFF
TGTGCCAGCAGCCAGGGGACAATCCGGGTTGAAAAACTGTTTTTT
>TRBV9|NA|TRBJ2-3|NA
CASTRDKSTDTQYF
TGTGCCAGCACAAGGGACAAGAGCACAGATACGCAGTATTTT
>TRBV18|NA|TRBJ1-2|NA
CASSPETDSGYTF
TGTGCCAGCTCACCAGAGACAGATAGTGGCTACACCTTC
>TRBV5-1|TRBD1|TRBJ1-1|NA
CASSKGDRGRTEAFF
TGCGCCAGCAGCAAAGGGGACAGGGGAAGGACTGAAGCTTTCTTT
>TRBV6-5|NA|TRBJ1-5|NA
CASTSTRSNQPQHF
TGTGCCAGCACGTCGACACGCAGCAATCAGCCCCAGCATTTT
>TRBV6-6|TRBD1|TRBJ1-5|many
CASTSWDRGGNQPQHF
TGTGCCAGCACCTCCTGGGACAGGGGGGGCAATCAGCCCCAGCATTTT
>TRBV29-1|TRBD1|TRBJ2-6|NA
CSVSGQGSSGANVLTF
TGCAGCGTTTCGGGACAGGGTTCCTCTGGGGCCAACGTCCTGACTTTC
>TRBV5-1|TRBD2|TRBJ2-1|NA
CASSSWTSGNNEQFF
TGCGCCAGCAGCTCCTGGACTAGCGGGAACAATGAGCAGTTCTTC
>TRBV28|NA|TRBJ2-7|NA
CASSSPGYEQYF
TGTGCCAGCAGCTCTCCGGGATACGAGCAGTACTTC
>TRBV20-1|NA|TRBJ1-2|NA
CSAGTSYGYTF
TGCAGTGCTGGGACAAGTTATGGCTACACCTTC
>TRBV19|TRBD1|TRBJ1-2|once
CASSISRGRGGYTF
TGTGCCAGTAGTATAAGCAGGGGGCGCGGTGGCTACACCTTC
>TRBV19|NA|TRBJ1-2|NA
CASSMSFSAAAYGYTF
TGTGCCAGTAGTATGTCATTTTCTGCGGCCGCCTATGGCTACACCTTC
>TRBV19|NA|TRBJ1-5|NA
CASSMRQGHQPQHF
TGTGCCAGTAGTATGAGGCAGGGCCATCAGCCCCAGCATTTT
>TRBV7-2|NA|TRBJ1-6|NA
CASSLDLRSSLHF
TGTGCCAGCAGCTTAGATCTGAGGAGTTCCCTCCACTTT